This TCR beta chain appears in the sequencing data of a study of Ad26.COV2.S vaccination and SARS-CoV-2 variants. For the study at large: Donor allocation was to the COV1001 Ad26.COV2.S trial arm. Dosing was one shot or two shots 56 days apart.

Treatment: 15 to 20 received Ad26.COV2.S at low or high dose, single or two shots; 5 received placebo; per-sample allocation not given. Specimens were obtained on day 63 following the first vaccine or placebo injection. The administered vaccine (an Ad26 vector) expressed Wuhan-strain SARS-CoV-2 spike. General observations from the study: Substantial post-vaccination breadth of spike-specific CD8+ and CD4+ T cell responses was reported.

A remark on this clone: What it binds is unknown.

CDR3 length: 16 residues. Trimming stripped 2 bases from V and 0 bases from J, with 11 bases between. Per germline, CDR1 MGHRA and CDR2 YSYEKL. Some clones are missing from TCRdb's copy, which holds only in-frame ones; the method was immunoSEQ multiplex PCR. The sample lists about 410,000 clones; 80% to 90% were seen once. The sequences come from peripheral blood, collected in a trial of Ad26.COV2.S vaccine versus placebo. V gene TRBV4-1 combines with J gene TRBJ1-5; D remains ambiguous. The receptor was derived from a person between 18 and 65 years old who received the Ad26.COV2.S COVID-19 vaccine or a placebo. The chain's CDR3 is CASSQLGISSNQPQHF. DNA of the CDR3: TGCGCCAGCAGCCAACTCGGGATATCTAGCAATCAGCCCCAGCATTTT.